The entry below describes one T cell receptor (beta chain). What it binds is not known. Gene and germline names: mouse. The read stops 1 residue short of the end of the CDR3; the missing end is completed from the germline J gene. Per the germline V gene, CDR1 is NNHNN and CDR2 is SYGAGS (reference sequence). Trimming cost V 2 bases and J 0 bases, with 8 bases left between them. The CDR3 length is 14 residues. The data derive from a study of tissue T cells after allogeneic stem cell transplantation. Study results and caveats: Few T cell clones were shared across patients, but motif clusters showed tissue-specific shared signatures. Anatomically similar tissues had similar TCR repertoires within each patient. Which tissue TCRs were alloreactive or antigen-specific was not determined. Some clones might be persisting host cells.

Survey-depth TCRbeta CDR3 sequencing reported V/J genes and productive frequencies. The method was immunoSEQ multiplex PCR; TCRdb's version includes in-frame clones alone and lacks a portion of them. The data contain under 2,500 clones, about three fifths of them seen just once; the ten biggest clones take up around 3%. Sequenced input: gut tissue. This clonotype was sampled from a female BALB/c mouse in good health. This strain's MHC haplotype is H2-d. This chain connects TRBV13-2 to TRBJ1-1; D uncertain. Incomplete CDR3 DNA: TGTGCCAGCGGTGACGGCAGACCAAACACAGAAGTCTTC. It specifies CASGDGRPNTEVF. The whole CDR3 region reads CASGDGRPNTEVFF.